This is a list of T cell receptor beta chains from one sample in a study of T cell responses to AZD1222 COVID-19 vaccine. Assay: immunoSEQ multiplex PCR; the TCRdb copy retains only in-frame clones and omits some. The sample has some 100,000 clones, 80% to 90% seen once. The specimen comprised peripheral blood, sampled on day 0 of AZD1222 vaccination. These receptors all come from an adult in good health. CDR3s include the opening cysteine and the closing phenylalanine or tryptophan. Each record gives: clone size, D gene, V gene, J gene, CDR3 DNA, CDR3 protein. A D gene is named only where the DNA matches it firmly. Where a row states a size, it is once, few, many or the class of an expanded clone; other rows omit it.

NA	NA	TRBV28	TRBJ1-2	TGTGCCAGCAGTTTGGAATCGACAGGAAAAGCTAACTATGGCTACACCTTC	CASSLESTGKANYGYTF
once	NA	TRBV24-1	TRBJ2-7	TGTGCCACCAGTCGGGGGTCCCCTTCCTCCTACGAGCAGTACTTC	CATSRGSPSSYEQYF
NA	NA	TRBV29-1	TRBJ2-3	TGCAGCGTTGAAGGAGGGCAGGGGTACACAGATACGCAGTATTTT	CSVEGGQGYTDTQYF
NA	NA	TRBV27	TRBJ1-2	TGTGCCAGCAGTGCGTCGAACCCCATTAACTATGGCTACACCTTC	CASSASNPINYGYTF
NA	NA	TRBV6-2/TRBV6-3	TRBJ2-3	TGTGCCAGCAGTTACGGGGGGCCCTATACGCAGTATTTT	CASSYGGPYTQYF
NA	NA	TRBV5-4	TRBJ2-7	TGTGCCAGCAGCATTTGGACAGTCGCCTACGAGCAGTACTTC	CASSIWTVAYEQYF
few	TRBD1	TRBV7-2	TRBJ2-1	TGTGCCAGCAGCTTGGACAGGGACAATGAGCAGTTCTTC	CASSLDRDNEQFF
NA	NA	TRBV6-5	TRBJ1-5	TGTGCCAGCAGTACCCGTGGCAATCAGCCCCAGCATTTT	CASSTRGNQPQHF
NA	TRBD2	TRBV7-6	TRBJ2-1	TGTGCCAGCAGCTTAGTTAGCGGGTACAATGAGCAGTTCTTC	CASSLVSGYNEQFF
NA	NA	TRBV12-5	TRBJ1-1	TGTGCTAGTGGTTTGGTAACCGGTGTTGAGGCGTTGAACACTGAAGCTTTCTTT	CASGLVTGVEALNTEAFF
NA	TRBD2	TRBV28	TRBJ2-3	TGTGCCAGCATGCTAGCGGGGGGAACAGATACGCAGTATTTT	CASMLAGGTDTQYF
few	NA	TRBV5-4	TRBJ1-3	TGTGCCAGCAGCCGGGGGGGTAGTGGAAACACCATATATTTT	CASSRGGSGNTIYF
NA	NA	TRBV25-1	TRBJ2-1	TGTGCCAGCTCCTACTACAATGAGCAGTTCTTC	CASSYYNEQFF
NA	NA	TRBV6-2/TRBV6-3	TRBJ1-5	TGTGCCAGCAGTTGGAGCCTGTTGGGGTATAGCAATCAGCCCCAGCATTTT	CASSWSLLGYSNQPQHF
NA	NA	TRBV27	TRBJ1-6	TGTGCCATCTCCTTATCGGGCGGGAATTCACCCCTCCACTTT	CAISLSGGNSPLHF
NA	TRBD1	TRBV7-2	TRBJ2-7	TGTGCCAGCAGCTTAGGACGGACAGGGGACTACGAGCAGTACTTC	CASSLGRTGDYEQYF
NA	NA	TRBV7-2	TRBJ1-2	TGTGCCAGCAGCTTTATGGGGAACTATGGCTACACCTTC	CASSFMGNYGYTF
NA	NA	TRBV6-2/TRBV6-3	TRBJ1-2	TGTGCCAGCAGTCTCTCCGGGACCTGGACGTATGGCTACACCTTC	CASSLSGTWTYGYTF
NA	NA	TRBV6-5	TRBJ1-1	TGTGCCAGCAGTTACTCGGGCAACGCCAACACTGAAGCTTTCTTT	CASSYSGNANTEAFF
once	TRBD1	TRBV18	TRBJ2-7	TGTGCCAGCTCACCATTCCTCCGACAGGGGGCATTCGACGAGCAGTACTTC	CASSPFLRQGAFDEQYF
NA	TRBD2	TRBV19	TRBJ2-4	TGTGCCAGTAGGCCCGGGGGGAATACTCGAGACATTCAGTACTTC	CASRPGGNTRDIQYF
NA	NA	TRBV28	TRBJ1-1	TGTGCCAGCTGCCCGACCAGGGGTTCCACTGAAGCTTTCTTT	CASCPTRGSTEAFF
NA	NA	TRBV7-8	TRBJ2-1	TGTGCCAGCAGCTCCACCCTCACAGGGGAGCAGTTCTTC	CASSSTLTGEQFF
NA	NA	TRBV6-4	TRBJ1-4	TGTGCCAGCAGTGACTCATGGGGGCCGGATGAAAAACTGTTTTTT	CASSDSWGPDEKLFF
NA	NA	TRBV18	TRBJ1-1	TGTGCCAGCTCACCAATGCAAATGAACACTGAAGCTTTCTTT	CASSPMQMNTEAFF
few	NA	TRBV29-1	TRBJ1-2	TGCAGCGCAAACAGCCAGAACTATGGCTACACCTTC	CSANSQNYGYTF
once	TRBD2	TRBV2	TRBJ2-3	TGTGCCAGAGGACTAGCGAGCACAGATACGCAGTATTTT	CARGLASTDTQYF
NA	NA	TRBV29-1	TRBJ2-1	TGCAGCGCTGCACGGGGTTCTATGGACAATGAGCAGTTCTTC	CSAARGSMDNEQFF
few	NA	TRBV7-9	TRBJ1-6	TGTGCCAGCAGCTTAGCGTCGGGTGGGGGAACCTATAATTCACCCCTCCACTTT	CASSLASGGGTYNSPLHF
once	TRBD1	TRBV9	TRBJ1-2	TGTGCCAGCACTACAGGGGAGAACTATGGCTACACCTTC	CASTTGENYGYTF
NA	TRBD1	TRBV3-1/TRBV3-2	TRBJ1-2	TGTGCCAGCAGCCATAATCCGGGACAGCGGCTCCTTCCTTACTATGGCTACACCTTC	CASSHNPGQRLLPYYGYTF
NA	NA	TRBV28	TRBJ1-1	TGTGCCAGCAGAAAGGCAGGCCTAGTGACTGAAGCTTTCTTT	CASRKAGLVTEAFF
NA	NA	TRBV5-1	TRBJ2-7	TGCGCCAGCAGCTTAGTCCCGGGAACGGGGGACGAGCAGTACTTC	CASSLVPGTGDEQYF
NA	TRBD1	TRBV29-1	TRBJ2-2	TGCAGCGTCCGGGACAGTCGGCAGCCCGGGGAGCTGTTTTTT	CSVRDSRQPGELFF
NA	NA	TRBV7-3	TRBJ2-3	TGTGCCAGCAGCTTAGCTGGTACGCAGTATTTT	CASSLAGTQYF
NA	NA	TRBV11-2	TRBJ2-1	TGTGCCAGCAGCTTAGTGCGGCTCTTAAGCTACAATGAGCAGTTCTTC	CASSLVRLLSYNEQFF
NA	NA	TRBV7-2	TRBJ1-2	TGTGCCAGCAGCTTGGGAGTTCCTAACTATGGCTACACCTTC	CASSLGVPNYGYTF
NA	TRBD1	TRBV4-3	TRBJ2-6	TGCGCCAGCAGCCAAGATCTTAGGGGGACAGGGATTGGGGCCAACGTCCTGACTTTC	CASSQDLRGTGIGANVLTF
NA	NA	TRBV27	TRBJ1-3	TGTGCCAGCAGTTTTTCGACAGGTTCAGGAAACACCATATATTTT	CASSFSTGSGNTIYF
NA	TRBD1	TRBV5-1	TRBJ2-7	TGCGCCAGCAGCTTCCGGACAGGGGTAACCGAGCAGTACTTC	CASSFRTGVTEQYF
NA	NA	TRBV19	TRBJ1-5	TGTGCCAGTAGTCAATCCAGCAATCAGCCCCAGCATTTT	CASSQSSNQPQHF
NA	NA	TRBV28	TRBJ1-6	TGTGCCAGCAAAGTCGGAAATAATTCACCCCTCCACTTT	CASKVGNNSPLHF
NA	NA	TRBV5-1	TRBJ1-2	TGCGCCAGCAGCTTGGGGGCTAACTATGGCTACACCTTC	CASSLGANYGYTF